Presented here are 29 T cell receptor beta chains from one specimen sequenced in a study of CD8+CD57+ T cells in acquired aplastic anemia. Template material for TCR beta VDJ and CDR3 profiling consisted of genomic DNA. TCRdb called the reads again in MiXCR, with one record for every CDR3 protein. The sample yields 200,000 or so distinct CDR3 sequences, over 60% seen once. Material for sequencing was sorted CD4+, CD8+, or CD8+CD57+ T cells (not recorded which) from PBMCs. These receptors came from a human donor with severe aplastic anemia or a healthy control (not recorded which).

V gene TRBV4-2 combines with J gene TRBJ2-3; possibly TRBD2 for D (5 bases). V shed 0 bases and J shed 5 bases, with 18 bases lying between them. This CDR3 comprises 17 residues. Germline CDR1 LGHNA, CDR2 YNFKEQ. The CDR3 DNA reads TGTGCCAGCAGCCAAGATGGGCGGGTACAAGGCGGAGATACGCAGTATTTT. This gives the protein CASSQDGRVQGGDTQYF.

J is TRBJ2-5 and V is TRBV7-9; D call uncertain. The CDR3 is 13 residues long. Trimming left V 3 bases short and J 0 bases short, with 5 bases between. Germline V gene lookup returns CDR1 SEHNR and CDR2 FQNEAQ (reference sequence). CDR3 loop: CASSFLDQETQYF. DNA of the CDR3: TGTGCCAGCAGCTTCCTCGACCAAGAGACCCAGTACTTC.

The V and J genes are TRBV9 and TRBJ1-1; possibly TRBD1 for D (6 bases). This CDR3 is built from 15 residues. Germline CDR1 is SGDLS and CDR2 is YYNGEE. V lost 0 bases and J lost 3, with 12 bases in between. The CDR3 loop is CASSVVTGADTEAFF. The CDR3 DNA reads as TGTGCCAGCAGCGTAGTGACAGGTGCGGACACTGAAGCTTTCTTT.

CDR3 sequence (DNA): TGTGCCAGCAGCTTCCGGACTAGCGGAGGGGGAGATACGCAGTATTTT. Translated: CASSFRTSGGGDTQYF. The chain is built from TRBV9 and TRBJ2-3, with 10 positions matching TRBD2. Germline CDR1 reads SGDLS; CDR2 reads YYNGEE. CDR3 size: 16 residues. Trimming at V came to 4 bases and at J to 5 bases, leaving 10 bases not matched to a gene.

This clonotype has just a few counts. The V gene is TRBV7-9, the J gene TRBJ2-7, with D unclear. The V end lost 7 bases, the J end lost 4 bases, and 5 bases lay between the germline ends. There are 10 residues in the CDR3. In germline, CDR1 is SEHNR, CDR2 FQNEAQ (reference sequence). CDR3 protein: CASNRYEQYF. The CDR3 region has the DNA TGTGCCAGCAACCGTTACGAGCAGTACTTC. The full variable domain, with the rest looked up from reference TRBV7-9 and TRBJ2-7, is DTGVSQNPRHKITKRGQNVTFRCDPISEHNRLYWYRQTLGQGPEFLTYFQNEAQLEKSRLLSDRFSAERPKGSFSTLEIQRTEQGDSAMYLCASNRYEQYFGPGTRLTVT.

On this clonotype: One junction end disagrees with the germline gene, perhaps due to a read error. The rearrangement uses TRBV11-3 and TRBJ2-1; 8 bases agree with TRBD2. This CDR3 is 12 amino acids long. The V gene's germline CDR1 is SGHNT and CDR2 YENEEA. This CDR3 is CASSPTSALRSF. The CDR3 coding sequence is TGTGCCAGCAGTCCGACTAGCGCGCTTCGGTCCTTC.

The rearrangement joins TRBV9 to TRBJ2-2, with TRBD1 identical over 11 bases. V trimming: 3 bases; J trimming: 4 bases; junction bases outside the gene matches: 5. The CDR3 is 16 residues long. Germline V CDR1 and CDR2: SGDLS, YYNGEE. The CDR3 region has the DNA TGTGCCAGCAGCGGGGGACAGGGGGGAGTCACCGGGGAGCTGTTTTTT. Translation gives CASSGGQGGVTGELFF. Together with reference TRBV9 and TRBJ2-2, the CDR3 gives the full variable domain: DSGVTQTPKHLITATGQRVTLRCSPRSGDLSVYWYQQSLDQGLQFLIQYYNGEERAKGNILERFSAQQFPDLHSELNLSSLELGDSALYFCASSGGQGGVTGELFFGEGSRLTVL.

This clonotype was found a few times. This may stem from a read error, because a much larger clone lies one nucleotide away. The V gene is TRBV6-5, the J gene TRBJ1-6; TRBD1 agrees at 7 bases. This CDR3 is 12 amino acids long. CDR1 and CDR2 from the germline V gene are MNHEY and SVGAGI. V shed 6 bases and J 9 bases; nucleotides not matched to a gene: 2. CDR3 sequence reads: CASRQGSSPLHF. The CDR3 bases are TGTGCCAGCAGACAGGGGAGTTCACCCCTCCACTTT.

The genes are TRBV29-1 and TRBJ2-3; D is possibly TRBD2 (5 bases). The CDR3 length is 15 residues. Between the trimmed V and J ends, which lost 2 bases and 0 bases, there was a span of 12 bases. CDR1 and CDR2 from the germline V gene are SQVTM and ANQGSEA. The chain's CDR3 is CSVESRRGSTDTQYF. The CDR3 DNA reads as TGCAGCGTTGAATCGCGACGGGGAAGCACAGATACGCAGTATTTT.

About this clonotype itself: As the CDR3 is not closed by the conserved phenylalanine or tryptophan, this likely results from a read error. The limits of the CDR3 on the DNA are not certain, so only TCRdb's listed CDR3 is given. The chain is built from TRBV13 and TRBJ2-5; TRBD2, as called in the table, went unchecked against the DNA. Ends included, the CDR3 has 8 residues. Germline V gene lookup returns CDR1 PRHDT and CDR2 FYEKMQ (reference sequence). CDR3 region: CASSFLAG.

The V call is TRBV19, the J call TRBJ2-3; D call uncertain. CDR3 length: 13 amino acids. CDR1 and CDR2 (germline): LNHDA, SQIVND (reference sequence). The V gene lost 3 bases and the J gene lost 2 bases, with 6 bases spanning the gap. The CDR3 sequence: CASSIQLTDTQYF. DNA for the CDR3: TGTGCCAGTAGTATCCAGCTCACAGATACGCAGTATTTT.

The rearrangement uses TRBV4-1 and TRBJ2-1, with D perhaps TRBD1 or TRBD2 (5 bases each). CDR3 length: 13 residues. Germline-derived CDR1 and CDR2 are MGHRA and YSYEKL. V lost 5 bases to trimming and J lost 8 bases, with 13 bases between them. The CDR3 DNA sequence: TGCGCCAGCAGCACCCCGGGGCGGGATGAGCAGTTCTTC. Protein: CASSTPGRDEQFF.

The rearrangement uses TRBV29-1 and TRBJ2-1; TRBD2 agrees at 7 bases. The CDR3 runs 13 residues. Germline CDR1 is SQVTM and CDR2 is ANQGSEA. The trim removed 6 bases at V and 6 bases at J, leaving 8 bases unmatched. In nucleotides, the CDR3 is TGCAGCGTCCCTCGCGGGAGCGGCAATGAGCAGTTCTTC. This codes for CSVPRGSGNEQFF.

The chain combines TRBV7-2 with TRBJ2-1, with a tentative D call TRBD2 (5 bases). Between the trimmed V and J ends, which lost 1 base and 2 bases, there was a span of 9 bases. The CDR3 is 15 amino acids. CDR1 is SGHTA and CDR2 is FQGNSA in the germline V gene. Written as DNA, the CDR3 is TGTGCCAGCAGCTTAGGGCGGGCAACCTACAATGAGCAGTTCTTC. It is translated as CASSLGRATYNEQFF.

This chain links TRBV20-1 with TRBJ2-7; D may be TRBD2 (6 bases). The germline gives CDR1 DFQATT, CDR2 SNEGSKA (reference sequence). V lost 6 bases and J lost 3, with 18 bases in between. There are 14 residues in the CDR3. The CDR3 DNA sequence: TGCAGTGCAGAAGGGGACTGGGGTTACTACGAGCAGTACTTC. It codes for CSAEGDWGYYEQYF.

This clonotype was seen once. The V and J genes are TRBV20-1 and TRBJ2-1; the D is unclear. This CDR3 comprises 15 residues. From germline, CDR1 is DFQATT and CDR2 SNEGSKA (reference sequence). Trimming pared 0 bases from V and 0 bases from J, leaving 9 bases between. This CDR3 is CSAREVPSSYNEQFF. As DNA, the CDR3 is TGCAGTGCTAGAGAAGTCCCGAGCTCCTACAATGAGCAGTTCTTC.

The chain recombines TRBV19 with TRBJ2-2; D remains ambiguous. V was cut by 7 bases and J by 2 bases, with 14 bases left in between. The CDR3 is 15 residues long. Germline CDR1 LNHDA, CDR2 SQIVND (reference sequence). The CDR3 spells CASTPYGLNTGELFF. In nucleotides, the CDR3 is TGTGCCAGTACCCCGTATGGCTTAAACACCGGGGAGCTGTTTTTT.

The chain uses TRBV7-6 and TRBJ2-7; D is unclear. The V gene's germline CDR1 is SGHVS and CDR2 FNYEAQ. V gave up 0 bases and J gave up 5 bases, with 11 bases separating them. This CDR3 comprises 14 residues. The CDR3 is CASSLALDRHEQYF. CDR3 in DNA: TGTGCCAGCAGCTTAGCGCTGGATAGACACGAGCAGTACTTC.

The CDR3 bases are TGTGCCAGTCGCGACAGGGCATCCTCCTACGAGCAGTACTTC. It encodes CASRDRASSYEQYF. This rearrangement joins TRBV7-6 to TRBJ2-7; TRBD1 aligns across 7 bases. The V and J ends lost 9 bases and 0 bases, in that order; junction bases with no gene match: 8. CDR1 is SGHVS, CDR2 FNYEAQ, per germline. The CDR3 is 14 amino acids.

As for this clonotype: Lacking the conserved final phenylalanine or tryptophan, this CDR3 likely reflects a read error. The chain couples TRBV7-9 to TRBJ2-1; 9 nucleotides line up with TRBD1. Germline trimming cut 5 bases from V and 6 bases from J; bases unmatched to any gene: 11. CDR1 and CDR2 from the germline V gene are SEHNR and FQNEAQ (reference sequence). This CDR3 contains 16 residues. In nucleotides, the CDR3 is TGTGCCAGCAGCACGACGACAGGGGGTCCCCGCAATGAGCAGTTCCTC. Protein product: CASSTTTGGPRNEQFL.

This clonotype was recorded only once. The CDR3 DNA is TGTGCCACCAGCAGAGAAGGCGTTGGCAGGGATCCCCTCCACTTT. This gives the protein CATSREGVGRDPLHF. The chain combines TRBV15 with TRBJ1-6; possibly TRBD1 for D (5 bases). V was pared by 0 bases and J by 13 bases, with 16 bases between. Germline values: CDR1 LNHNV, CDR2 YYDKDF (reference sequence). The CDR3 is 15 residues long.

This chain links TRBV24-1 with TRBJ1-1; D may be TRBD1 (5 bases). The CDR3 length is 14 residues. Germline lookup yields CDR1 KGHDR and CDR2 SFDVKD. With 3 bases removed from V and 11 bases from J, the gap between germline ends came to 18 bases. DNA of the CDR3: TGTGCCACCAGTGATGAGACCGGGGCCTCGGGGGCTTTCTTT. This gives the protein CATSDETGASGAFF.

The chain uses TRBV9 and TRBJ1-1, with 9 positions matching TRBD1. The junction had 3 bases not matched to a gene; V was cut back by 0 bases and J by 0 bases. The CDR3 runs 16 residues. Per the germline V gene, CDR1 is SGDLS and CDR2 is YYNGEE. Written as DNA, the CDR3 is TGTGCCAGCAGCGTAGGACAGGGGGGTCTGAACACTGAAGCTTTCTTT. It is translated as CASSVGQGGLNTEAFF.

The chain couples TRBV7-2 to TRBJ1-6; the D gene is possibly TRBD1 (5 bases). Germline assignment: CDR1 SGHTA and CDR2 FQGNSA. Between the trimmed V and J ends, which lost 5 bases and 7 bases, there was a span of 12 bases. The CDR3 loop spans 14 amino acids. CDR3 protein: CASSPGQRNSPLHF. As DNA, the CDR3 is TGTGCCAGCAGCCCGGGGCAACGCAATTCACCCCTCCACTTT.

The J gene is TRBJ1-3, the V gene TRBV10-2, with D possibly being TRBD1 (6 bases). This CDR3 contains 16 residues. CDR1 is WSHSY, CDR2 SAAADI, per germline. The V end lost 8 bases, the J end lost 1 base, and 18 bases lay between the germline ends. The chain's CDR3 is CASSKSGGGSGNTIYF. CDR3 DNA sequence: TGCGCCAGCTCAAAATCGGGAGGGGGGTCTGGAAACACCATATATTTT.

The chain uses TRBV10-3 and TRBJ1-4; TRBD1 agrees at 8 bases. Germline V gives CDR1 ENHRY, CDR2 SYGVKD. The CDR3 contains 16 residues. V was pared by 6 bases and J by 3 bases, with 9 bases of the junction left unmatched. CDR3 residues: CAIRPGQGGSNEKLFF. The CDR3 DNA reads TGTGCCATCAGACCCGGACAGGGAGGCTCTAATGAAAAACTGTTTTTT.

The V call is TRBV7-2, the J call TRBJ2-5, with D tentatively TRBD2 (5 bases). The assigned J gene may be wrong: the sequence end matches TRBJ2-7 better. The CDR3 is 15 amino acids. In germline, CDR1 is SGHTA, CDR2 FQGNSA. The CDR3 bases are TGTGCCAGCAGCCAAGTGGACTCCGACTCCTACGAGCAGTACTTC. Translation gives CASSQVDSDSYEQYF.

V and J are TRBV9 and TRBJ1-1; D is perhaps TRBD1 (6 bases). The CDR3 sequence is 13 residues long. Trimming removed 0 bases from V and 5 bases from J, with 8 bases in between. Germline assignment: CDR1 SGDLS and CDR2 YYNGEE. The CDR3 region is CASSVGQGTEAFF. The CDR3 DNA reads TGTGCCAGCAGCGTAGGTCAGGGGACTGAAGCTTTCTTT.

This rearrangement joins TRBV9 to TRBJ2-7; D ambiguous. This CDR3 is built from 15 residues. Trimming removed 4 bases from V and 0 bases from J, with 14 bases in between. From germline, CDR1 is SGDLS and CDR2 YYNGEE. CDR3: CASSLQSETSYEQYF. The CDR3 DNA reads TGTGCCAGCAGCCTTCAGTCAGAAACCTCCTACGAGCAGTACTTC.